These 27 T cell receptor beta chains were sequenced from one sample in a study of T cells in tuberculosis. Clones were sequenced by immunoSEQ multiplex PCR, and TCRdb holds only the in-frame ones, with some missing. The repertoire includes about 22,000 clones, about 85% of them detected once, and about 15% sits in the top ten. The time point denotes: new active TB diagnosis, blood taken before or within 7 days of starting treatment. Sequenced material: PBMCs, taken at tuberculosis diagnosis. These TCRs come from an adult with tuberculosis.

CDR3 sequence reads: CASSQGERGGNEQFF. The CDR3 coding sequence is TGTGCCAGCAGCCAAGGCGAGCGGGGGGGGAATGAGCAGTTCTTC. The rearrangement links TRBV14 to TRBJ2-1; 10 bases line up with TRBD2. CDR3 size: 15 residues. Losses at the gene ends were 1 base for V and 7 bases for J; bases not matched to a gene: 4. CDR1 and CDR2 (germline): SGHDN, FVKESK.

The chain combines TRBV19 with TRBJ2-7; 9 bases map to TRBD1. There are 15 residues in the CDR3. CDR1 LNHDA and CDR2 SQIVND come from the germline V gene (reference sequence). J lost 7 bases, V lost 5 bases, and 12 bases had no gene match. The CDR3 loop reads CASSATGTGIGEQYF. The DNA of the CDR3 is TGTGCCAGTAGTGCCACCGGGACAGGGATCGGGGAGCAGTACTTC.

The chain links TRBV29-1 to TRBJ2-1; 8 nucleotides agree with TRBD2. J gave up 9 bases and V 3 bases, and 13 bases lay outside the gene matches. This CDR3 spans 15 amino acids. CDR1 and CDR2 (germline): SQVTM, ANQGSEA. CDR3 nucleotides: TGCAGCGTTGAGCTTGGCCAGCGGGGGTTCGGTGAGCAGTTCTTC. This translates into CSVELGQRGFGEQFF.

The chain is built from TRBV7-2 and TRBJ2-7; 11 bases map to TRBD2. The CDR3 extends over 15 amino acids. Per the germline V gene, CDR1 is SGHTA and CDR2 is FQGNSA. Losses at the gene ends were 6 bases for V and 3 bases for J; bases not matched to a gene: 7. The CDR3 sequence: CASSPSSGGLYEQYF. In DNA form, the CDR3 reads TGTGCCAGCAGTCCCTCTAGCGGGGGGCTCTACGAGCAGTACTTC.

The chain carries TRBV28 and TRBJ2-5, with D perhaps matching TRBD2 (5 bases). V was trimmed by 2 bases and J by 4 bases, leaving 11 bases between them. Germline V gene lookup returns CDR1 MDHEN and CDR2 SYDVKM. CDR3 length: 14 amino acids. Here the CDR3 DNA reads TGTGCCAGCAGTTTAACGTCCGGGGTAGAGACCCAGTACTTC. Amino acid sequence: CASSLTSGVETQYF.

V is TRBV9 and J is TRBJ2-3; 7 bases are a match to TRBD1. V lost 0 bases, J lost 9 bases, and 13 bases stayed unmatched. Germline-derived CDR1 and CDR2 are SGDLS and YYNGEE. The length of the CDR3 is 16 residues. CDR3 sequence (DNA): TGTGCCAGCAGCGTAGGGACAGGTACCTTTGGAAGGACGCAGTATTTT. Translation gives CASSVGTGTFGRTQYF. The complete variable domain, with remaining parts taken from reference TRBV9 and TRBJ2-3, reads DSGVTQTPKHLITATGQRVTLRCSPRSGDLSVYWYQQSLDQGLQFLIQYYNGEERAKGNILERFSAQQFPDLHSELNLSSLELGDSALYFCASSVGTGTFGRTQYFGPGTRLTVL.

This chain joins TRBV7-7 and TRBJ2-2; 14 bases map to TRBD2. Trimming took 5 bases from V and 7 from J; bases not matched to a gene: 6. The CDR3 is 16 residues long. Germline values: CDR1 SSHAT, CDR2 FNYEAQ (reference sequence). The CDR3: CASSPGLAGVNGELFF. CDR3 DNA sequence: TGTGCCAGCAGCCCGGGACTAGCGGGAGTAAACGGGGAGCTGTTTTTT.

The chain uses TRBV9 and TRBJ1-1, with no clear D. This CDR3 spans 15 amino acids. Germline V gene data show CDR1 as SGDLS and CDR2 as YYNGEE. Trimming removed 0 bases from V and 1 base from J, with 10 bases in between. CDR3 region: CASSVDGSGNTEAFF. The DNA of the CDR3 is TGTGCCAGCAGCGTAGATGGGAGTGGGAACACTGAAGCTTTCTTT. The whole variable domain, filled in from reference TRBV9 and TRBJ1-1, reads DSGVTQTPKHLITATGQRVTLRCSPRSGDLSVYWYQQSLDQGLQFLIQYYNGEERAKGNILERFSAQQFPDLHSELNLSSLELGDSALYFCASSVDGSGNTEAFFGQGTRLTVV.

The rearrangement joins TRBV2 to TRBJ2-7; 7 nucleotides align to TRBD2. Germline lookup yields CDR1 SNHLY and CDR2 FYNNEI. V was pared by 2 bases and J by 5 bases, with 6 bases of the junction left unmatched. The CDR3 consists of 14 residues. CDR3 sequence reads: CASSERTAGDEQYF. In nucleotides, the CDR3 is TGTGCCAGCAGTGAAAGGACCGCGGGGGACGAGCAGTACTTC.

V usage is TRBV7-9 and J usage is TRBJ1-2; TRBD1 agrees at 8 bases. Trimming removed 5 bases from V and 13 bases from J; junction bases left unmatched: 6. Germline lookup yields CDR1 SEHNR and CDR2 FQNEAQ (reference sequence). CDR3 size: 11 residues. The CDR3 loop is CASSPGQVPTF. In DNA form, the CDR3 reads TGTGCCAGCAGCCCGGGACAGGTCCCCACCTTC.

This chain uses TRBV23-1 with TRBJ1-5; D is ambiguous. TRBV23-1 is an ORF; its function is uncertain. The V and J ends lost 4 bases and 2 bases respectively, with 9 bases between them. The CDR3 is made up of 14 amino acids. The CDR3 spells CASSLSSCNQPQHF. The CDR3 DNA sequence: TGCGCCAGCAGTCTCTCGTCGTGCAATCAGCCCCAGCATTTT.

A single count supports this clone. In DNA form, the CDR3 reads TGTGCCTGGACAGGGGGCCTGGACACTGAAGCTTTCTTT. Translated: CAWTGGLDTEAFF. The chain is built from TRBV30 and TRBJ1-1, with TRBD1 matching 8 bases. This CDR3 region has 13 residues. Trimming at V came to 4 bases and at J to 3 bases, leaving 4 bases not matched to a gene. CDR1 and CDR2 from the germline V gene are GTSNPN and SVGIG (reference sequence).

The gene calls are TRBV7-2 and TRBJ2-2; 8 nucleotides match TRBD1. The ends lost 6 bases at V and 4 bases at J; junction bases unmatched: 7. The CDR3 length is 15 residues. Germline CDR1 SGHTA, CDR2 FQGNSA. Written as DNA, the CDR3 is TGTGCCAGCAGTCCCTGGACAGGGAGCACCGGGGAGCTGTTTTTT. Translation gives CASSPWTGSTGELFF.

This clone showed up just once. The CDR3 DNA is TGTGCCAGCAGTGACTCGATAGCGGTTGGTGAAAAACTGTTTTTT. Its protein product is CASSDSIAVGEKLFF. The chain carries TRBV6-4 and TRBJ1-4, with unresolved D. CDR1 is MRHNA, CDR2 SNTAGT, per germline. Trimming shortened V by 0 bases and J by 7 bases, and 12 bases separated the two germline ends. This CDR3 comprises 15 residues.

The sample holds a few counts of this clone. This chain links TRBV5-4 with TRBJ2-7, with 9 bases matching TRBD1. Germline V CDR1 and CDR2: SGHNT, YYREEE (reference sequence). V shed 3 bases, J shed 5 bases, and the junction held 9 bases outside the gene matches. This CDR3 has 15 residues. CDR3 DNA: TGTGCCAGCAGCTATTTCCGGGACAGGGACCACGAGCAGTACTTC. Amino acid sequence: CASSYFRDRDHEQYF.

This clone was counted only a few times. The rearrangement links TRBV12-1 to TRBJ1-1; the table's D gene call, TRBD1, was not cross checked with the DNA. TRBV12-1 is a listed pseudogene. The CDR3 totals 14 residues. The DNA of the CDR3 is TGTGCCAGCAGCTTCGACAGGGGAGGAACTGAAGCTTTCTTT. This translates into CASSFDRGGTEAFF.

The rearrangement joins TRBV27 to TRBJ2-1; D gene uncertain. Per germline, CDR1 MNHEY and CDR2 SMNVEV (reference sequence). V was shortened by 2 bases and J by 8 bases, with 10 bases between the two germline ends. The length of the CDR3 is 13 residues. Here the CDR3 reads CASSLTYTDEQFF. As DNA, the CDR3 is TGTGCCAGCAGTTTAACCTACACAGATGAGCAGTTCTTC.

The genes are TRBV6-1 and TRBJ2-1; D is ambiguous. V gave up 6 bases and J gave up 9 bases, with 9 bases separating them. The V gene's germline CDR1 is MNHNS and CDR2 SASEGT. CDR3 size: 11 residues. CDR3 region: CASRRGGEQFF. The CDR3 region has the DNA TGTGCCAGCAGACGCGGCGGTGAGCAGTTCTTC.

The chain recombines TRBV27 with TRBJ1-1, with TRBD1 as a possible D gene (5 bases). Trimming cost V 2 bases and J 5 bases, with 18 bases left between them. The CDR3 spans 16 residues. The germline CDR1 and CDR2 sequences are MNHEY and SMNVEV (reference sequence). CDR3 residues: CASSLIFGSGDTEAFF. The CDR3 nucleotides are TGTGCCAGCAGTTTAATTTTCGGGTCGGGGGATACTGAAGCTTTCTTT.

The genes are TRBV9 and TRBJ1-2; TRBD1 agrees at 7 bases. Germline V gene lookup returns CDR1 SGDLS and CDR2 YYNGEE. The CDR3 spans 15 residues. V gave up 4 bases and J gave up 0 bases; unmatched junction bases: 6. In nucleotides, the CDR3 is TGTGCCAGCAGCCCTCGGACAGGAGCTAACTATGGCTACACCTTC. Its protein product is CASSPRTGANYGYTF.

The chain couples TRBV5-1 to TRBJ2-5; D not resolved. Germline V gene lookup returns CDR1 SGHRS and CDR2 YFSETQ. Trimming took off 1 base at V and 5 bases at J, with 6 bases between the two ends. The CDR3 covers 12 residues. CDR3 sequence: CASSLPQETQYF. The CDR3 DNA reads as TGCGCCAGCAGCTTGCCACAGGAGACCCAGTACTTC. Variable domain in full (rest from reference TRBV5-1 and TRBJ2-5): KAGVTQTPRYLIKTRGQQVTLSCSPISGHRSVSWYQQTPGQGLQFLFEYFSETQRNKGNFPGRFSGRQFSNSRSEMNVSTLELGDSALYLCASSLPQETQYFGPGTRLLVL.

The chain employs TRBV30 and TRBJ2-1; 9 nucleotides agree with TRBD2. Trimming took 4 bases from V and 4 from J; bases not matched to a gene: 5. The germline V gene has CDR1 GTSNPN and CDR2 SVGIG (reference sequence). There are 14 residues in the CDR3. This CDR3 reads CAWNSGSQYNEQFF. As DNA, the CDR3 is TGTGCCTGGAATAGCGGGAGCCAGTACAATGAGCAGTTCTTC.

V is TRBV5-5 and J is TRBJ1-2; D unresolved. Germline values: CDR1 SGHKS, CDR2 YYEKEE (reference sequence). V was clipped by 4 bases and J by 3 bases, with 13 bases between them. The CDR3 runs to 14 residues. CDR3 DNA: TGTGCCAGCAGCCAGGCCGCGGACTACTATGGCTACACCTTC. This translates into CASSQAADYYGYTF. The variable domain in full, completed from reference TRBV5-5 and TRBJ1-2, reads DAGVTQSPTHLIKTRGQQVTLRCSPISGHKSVSWYQQVLGQGPQFIFQYYEKEERGRGNFPDRFSARQFPNYSSELNVNALLLGDSALYLCASSQAADYYGYTFGSGTRLTVV.

This chain links TRBV10-3 with TRBJ1-1; possible D gene TRBD1, 6 bases. Germline CDR1 and CDR2: ENHRY and SYGVKD. V lost 4 bases, J lost 0 bases, and 9 bases lay in between. This CDR3 comprises 14 residues. CDR3 amino acids: CAISGGQMNTEAFF. In DNA form, the CDR3 reads TGTGCCATCAGTGGCGGACAGATGAACACTGAAGCTTTCTTT.

The chain employs TRBV27 and TRBJ2-7; possibly TRBD2 for D (6 bases). Looked up from germline, CDR1 is MNHEY and CDR2 is SMNVEV (reference sequence). The V gene lost 5 bases and the J gene lost 8 bases, with 16 bases spanning the gap. This CDR3 is 13 amino acids long. The CDR3 loop reads CASSIDSGLKQYF. The CDR3, as DNA: TGTGCCAGCAGTATTGATAGCGGTCTCAAGCAGTACTTC.

The chain uses TRBV5-1 and TRBJ2-2, with TRBD2 as a possible D gene (6 bases). Germline V gene data show CDR1 as SGHRS and CDR2 as YFSETQ. The V and J ends lost 6 bases and 4 bases respectively, with 16 bases between them. The CDR3 runs to 15 residues. The DNA for the CDR3 is TGCGCCAGCAACCGGCGTGGGGAGGCCACCGGGGAGCTGTTTTTT. It translates to CASNRRGEATGELFF.

The table lists this clone with a count of one. The chain links TRBV19 to TRBJ1-4; D possibly corresponds to TRBD1 (5 bases). Germline V gene data show CDR1 as LNHDA and CDR2 as SQIVND (reference sequence). Trimming took off 7 bases at V and 8 bases at J, with 17 bases between the two ends. There are 14 residues in the CDR3. The CDR3 DNA reads as TGTGCCAGTACTGCCTCCGGGGCGGGAGAAAAACTGTTTTTT. Residues: CASTASGAGEKLFF.